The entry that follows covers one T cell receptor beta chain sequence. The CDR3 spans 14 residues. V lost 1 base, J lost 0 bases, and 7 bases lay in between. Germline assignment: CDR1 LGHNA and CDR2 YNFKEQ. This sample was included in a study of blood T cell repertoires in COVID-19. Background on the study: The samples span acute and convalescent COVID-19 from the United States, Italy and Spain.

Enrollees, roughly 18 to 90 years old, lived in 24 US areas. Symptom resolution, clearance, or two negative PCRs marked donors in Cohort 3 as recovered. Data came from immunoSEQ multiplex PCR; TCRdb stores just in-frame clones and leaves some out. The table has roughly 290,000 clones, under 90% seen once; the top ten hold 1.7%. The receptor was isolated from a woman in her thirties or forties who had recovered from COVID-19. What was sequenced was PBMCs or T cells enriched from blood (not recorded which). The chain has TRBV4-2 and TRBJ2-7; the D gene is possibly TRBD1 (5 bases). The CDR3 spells CASSQVQDSYEQYF. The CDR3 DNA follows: TGTGCCAGCAGCCAAGTACAGGACTCCTACGAGCAGTACTTC.